This T cell receptor beta chain was documented in a study of cytomegalovirus exposure and HLA in healthy donors. Study-level results: The study recorded more than 150 TCR beta chains that were cytomegalovirus-associated. Productive status was seen about 90% or about 30% of the time for most TCR beta V segments in an earlier analysis.

The CDR3 consists of 13 residues. In germline, CDR1 is SGHNT, CDR2 YYREEE (reference sequence). Trimming cost V 4 bases and J 2 bases, with 9 bases left between them. Comment on this clone: Its antigen remains unknown.

It was with 60 Vbeta and 13 Jbeta primers that the PCR ran. The repertoire was sequenced with immunoSEQ multiplex PCR; TCRdb's copy has only in-frame clones and lacks some. This table holds roughly 130,000 clones, 80% to 90% found once. Sample: PBMCs. The chain uses TRBV5-4 and TRBJ1-1, with D hard to call. The source of this sequence is a woman aged 18-29 years in good health and CMV-seropositive. For the CDR3, the DNA is TGTGCCAGCAGCAAACCAGAAAACACTGAAGCTTTCTTT. This codes for CASSKPENTEAFF. The whole variable domain, filled in from reference TRBV5-4 and TRBJ1-1, reads ETGVTQSPTHLIKTRGQQVTLRCSSQSGHNTVSWYQQALGQGPQFIFQYYREEENGRGNFPPRFSGLQFPNYSSELNVNALELDDSALYLCASSKPENTEAFFGQGTRLTVV.